One and the same sample provided the 3 T cell receptor beta chains below, sequenced in a study of blood T cell repertoires in COVID-19. The table came from immunoSEQ multiplex PCR; TCRdb's copy has only in-frame clones and leaves some out. Of over 200,000 clones listed, less than 90% were seen once; the top ten hold about 1.9%. Sequencing used peripheral blood. Receptors originate from a man between 40 and 49 years old with active or convalescent COVID-19.

Only one count was recorded for this clone. V gene TRBV18 combines with J gene TRBJ2-7, with 8 bases aligning to TRBD1. Germline lookup yields CDR1 KGHSH and CDR2 LQKENI. Unmatched junction bases numbered 6, after V lost 3 bases and J lost 5 bases. CDR3 length equals 14 residues. CDR3 loop: CASSPTGDGDEQYF. CDR3 sequence (DNA): TGTGCCAGCTCACCGACAGGGGATGGGGACGAGCAGTACTTC.

This clone is a singleton in its sample. This chain joins TRBV5-8 and TRBJ1-5, with 8 bases matching TRBD1. Germline lookup yields CDR1 SGHTS and CDR2 YDEGEE. Losses at the gene ends were 4 bases for V and 11 bases for J; bases not matched to a gene: 20. CDR3 length equals 17 residues. The CDR3 coding sequence is TGTGCCAGCAGCCTGACTAACAAGACAGGGGCCCCGAGGTCCCAGCATTTT. Translated, it gives CASSLTNKTGAPRSQHF.

The rearrangement links TRBV6-4 to TRBJ1-6, with D possibly being TRBD1 (5 bases). There are 16 residues in the CDR3. The germline gives CDR1 MRHNA, CDR2 SNTAGT. V lost 0 bases, J lost 7 bases, and 13 bases lay in between. This CDR3 reads CASSDSAGRGNSPLHF. CDR3 bases: TGTGCCAGCAGTGACTCCGCAGGAAGGGGAAATTCACCCCTCCACTTT.